The 7 T cell receptor beta chains listed next were all sequenced from one sample in a study of blood T cell repertoires in COVID-19. Assay used: immunoSEQ multiplex PCR; TCRdb lists only in-frame clones, some missing. The data show 150,000 to 170,000 clones, with roughly 78% seen just once and roughly 1.7% held by the top ten. The sequencing sample was made of peripheral blood. The receptor set was obtained from a man of 80 years or more with acute or convalescent COVID-19.

The genes are TRBV5-1 and TRBJ2-1; tentative D call: TRBD2 (6 bases). Deletions cut 4 bases from V and 5 bases from J, with 10 bases between. The CDR3 runs to 13 residues. CDR1 and CDR2 (germline): SGHRS, YFSETQ. Here the CDR3 DNA reads TGCGCCAGCAGCCTGGGAGGAGACAATGAGCAGTTCTTC. Its protein is CASSLGGDNEQFF.

The chain employs TRBV18 and TRBJ2-5; D unclear. Trimming removed 4 bases at V and 0 bases at J, with 12 bases between. The CDR3 is made up of 15 amino acids. The germline V gene has CDR1 KGHSH and CDR2 LQKENI. The CDR3 coding sequence is TGTGCCAGCTCACTGACGACTTGGTACCAAGAGACCCAGTACTTC. Translating it yields CASSLTTWYQETQYF.

The rearrangement uses TRBV5-4 and TRBJ2-4; TRBD1 matches 8 bases. This CDR3 spans 16 amino acids. The junction had 6 bases not matched to a gene; V was cut back by 2 bases and J by 2 bases. CDR1 and CDR2 from the germline V gene are SGHNT and YYREEE (reference sequence). The CDR3 region is CASSLDRGSTKNIQYF. In nucleotides, the CDR3 is TGTGCCAGCAGCTTAGACAGGGGTTCAACCAAAAACATTCAGTACTTC.

The CDR3 nucleotides read TGTGCCAGCAGCCCCTATGGAGCGGACAATGAGCAGTTCTTC. It translates to CASSPYGADNEQFF. The V gene is TRBV7-3, the J gene TRBJ2-1, with D possibly being TRBD2 (5 bases). This CDR3 is built from 14 residues. Deletions cut 5 bases from V and 5 bases from J, with 13 bases between. CDR1 and CDR2 from the germline V gene are SGHTA and FQGTGA.

The rearrangement joins TRBV6-1 to TRBJ2-7; 7 bases align to TRBD1. This CDR3 is 17 amino acids long. CDR1 and CDR2 (germline): MNHNS, SASEGT. V was pared by 1 base and J by 2 bases, with 11 bases of the junction left unmatched. In DNA, the CDR3 is TGTGCCAGCAGTGAAGACGAGACAGGGCTCACCCCCTACGAGCAGTACGTC. This codes for CASSEDETGLTPYEQYV.

This chain connects TRBV21-1 to TRBJ2-1; TRBD1, the table's D call, lacks a check against the DNA. TRBV21-1 is listed as a pseudogene. This CDR3 region has 14 residues. CDR3 protein: CAPPGTGTDNEQFF. As DNA, the CDR3 is TGTGCCCCCCCCGGGACAGGGACCGACAATGAGCAGTTCTTC.

The V call is TRBV5-6, the J call TRBJ1-2, with no clear D. Germline assignment: CDR1 SGHDT and CDR2 YYEEEE. The V gene lost 1 base and the J gene lost 6 bases, with 10 bases spanning the gap. This CDR3 spans 13 amino acids. The CDR3 DNA reads TGTGCCAGCAGCTTGCCGGGGAGGGATGGCTACACCTTC. Translating it yields CASSLPGRDGYTF. Variable domain in full (rest from reference TRBV5-6 and TRBJ1-2): DAGVTQSPTHLIKTRGQQVTLRCSPKSGHDTVSWYQQALGQGPQFIFQYYEEEERQRGNFPDRFSGHQFPNYSSELNVNALLLGDSALYLCASSLPGRDGYTFGSGTRLTVV.